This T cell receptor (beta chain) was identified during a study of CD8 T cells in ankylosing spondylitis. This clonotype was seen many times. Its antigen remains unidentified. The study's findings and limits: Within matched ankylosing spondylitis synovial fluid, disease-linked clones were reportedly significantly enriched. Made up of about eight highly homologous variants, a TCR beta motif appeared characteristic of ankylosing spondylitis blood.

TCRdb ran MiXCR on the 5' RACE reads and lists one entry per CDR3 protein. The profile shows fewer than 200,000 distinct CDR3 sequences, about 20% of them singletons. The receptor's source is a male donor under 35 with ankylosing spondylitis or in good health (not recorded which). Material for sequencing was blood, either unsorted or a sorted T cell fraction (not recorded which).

Here the CDR3 reads CASKAESSYNEQFF. CDR3 DNA sequence: TGTGCCAGCAAGGCGGAAAGCTCCTACAATGAGCAGTTCTTC. This chain links TRBV6-5 with TRBJ2-1; D uncertain. Per germline, CDR1 MNHEY and CDR2 SVGAGI. With 7 bases removed from V and 0 bases from J, the gap between germline ends came to 10 bases. The CDR3 is made up of 14 amino acids.